This T cell receptor beta chain was documented in a study of cytomegalovirus exposure and HLA in healthy donors. Whole-study results and caveats: Cytomegalovirus-associated status was assigned to roughly 160 TCR beta chains. The CMV antigen specificity of a few CMV-associated chains was confirmed through in vitro analysis. The majority of TCR sequences were rare, yet some public TCRs appeared in many donors.

The assay was immunoSEQ multiplex PCR, and TCRdb's table has in-frame clones only and misses some. Seen here are tens of thousands of clones, 75% to 95% observed once, and the top ten hold 2.2%. Concerning this clone itself: Its target is unknown.

The TCR was taken from a woman in her twenties or thirties in good health and CMV-seronegative. The sequenced sample was PBMCs.

CDR3 DNA: TGTGCCAGCGAACCTGGGGCAGGGGCCGACACCGGGGAGCTGTTTTTT. This sequence encodes CASEPGAGADTGELFF. The chain carries TRBV6-4 and TRBJ2-2, with D perhaps matching TRBD1 (6 bases). The CDR3 contains 16 residues. V dropped 8 bases and J dropped 3 bases, with 19 bases sitting between them. The germline CDR1 and CDR2 sequences are MRHNA and SNTAGT.